These 15 T cell receptor beta chains came from one sample sequenced in a study of metastatic and nonmetastatic thyroid tumors. All patients were treatment-naive before thyroid surgery. TCRdb reanalyzed the PCR reads via MiXCR. Of fewer than 100,000 clones listed, just under 15% were seen once; the top ten hold 3.6%. The specimen sequenced was blood. These receptors all come from a female donor with papillary thyroid cancer or a benign thyroid nodule (not recorded which). Some clones in this sample may be carry-over from other donors' samples.

This clone appeared many times. This chain uses TRBV30 with TRBJ1-1, with D unresolved. CDR1 is GTSNPN, CDR2 SVGIG, per germline (reference sequence). The CDR3 covers 14 residues. With 5 bases removed from V and 7 bases from J, the gap between germline ends came to 20 bases. CDR3 sequence reads: CAWAMTSSVDEAFF. CDR3 nucleotide sequence: TGTGCCTGGGCTATGACATCCTCCGTCGATGAAGCTTTCTTT.

CDR3 sequence reads: CATSTSPYNEQFF. The CDR3 region has the DNA TGTGCCACCAGTACTTCTCCGTACAATGAGCAGTTCTTC. The chain uses TRBV15 and TRBJ2-1; D call uncertain. The length of the CDR3 is 13 residues. Germline CDR1 is LNHNV and CDR2 is YYDKDF (reference sequence). Trimming left V 6 bases short and J 4 bases short, with 10 bases between.

In its sample, this clone was seen many times. The chain combines TRBV6-1 with TRBJ2-1, with 14 bases matching TRBD2. V shed 7 bases, J shed 15 bases, and the junction held 5 bases outside the gene matches. The germline V gene encodes CDR1 MNHNS and CDR2 SASEGT. This CDR3 contains 12 residues. The CDR3 spells CASTPGTSGGFF. Here the CDR3 DNA reads TGTGCCAGCACCCCAGGGACTAGCGGGGGGTTCTTC.

This clone was picked up many times. J is TRBJ1-1 and V is TRBV11-1; 12 bases agree with TRBD1. Trimming at V came to 4 bases and at J to 6 bases, leaving 9 bases not matched to a gene. The germline gives CDR1 SGHAT, CDR2 FQDESV (reference sequence). The CDR3 extends over 16 amino acids. In DNA, the CDR3 is TGTGCCAGCAGCTGGACCGGGACAGGGGGCAGGGCTGAAGCTTTCTTT. It encodes CASSWTGTGGRAEAFF. The variable domain in full, with the rest retrieved from reference TRBV11-1 and TRBJ1-1, is EAEVAQSPRYKITEKSQAVAFWCDPISGHATLYWYRQILGQGPELLVQFQDESVVDDSQLPKDRFSAERLKGVDSTLKIQPAELGDSAMYLCASSWTGTGGRAEAFFGQGTRLTVV.

This clone has at least ten counts. The identical CDR3 is also encoded by other nucleotide sequences in the sample. This chain joins TRBV5-1 and TRBJ2-3; D is unresolved. With 7 bases removed from V and 5 bases from J, the gap between germline ends came to 5 bases. CDR3 length: 10 residues. CDR1 is SGHRS and CDR2 is YFSETQ in the germline V gene. CDR3 in DNA: TGCGCCAGCGGGGAAGATACGCAGTATTTT. It is translated as CASGEDTQYF.

In this sample, this clone turned up a few times. The rearrangement joins TRBV5-1 to TRBJ2-1, with 9 nucleotides matching TRBD2. The length of the CDR3 is 16 residues. CDR1 SGHRS and CDR2 YFSETQ come from the germline V gene. With 0 bases clipped from V and 3 bases from J, the junction kept 4 bases outside the gene matches. The CDR3 region has the DNA TGCGCCAGCAGCTTGGCCTGCGGGGGGGGCTACAATGAGCAGTTCTTC. As protein: CASSLACGGGYNEQFF.

This clone was seen ten or more times. The rearrangement uses TRBV3-1 and TRBJ1-1; perhaps TRBD1 as D (6 bases). The CDR3 runs 16 residues. V dropped 4 bases and J dropped 11 bases, with 26 bases sitting between them. CDR1 and CDR2 (germline): LGHDT, YNNKEL (reference sequence). CDR3 amino acids: CASSPSYPDRIPWAFF. The DNA for the CDR3 is TGTGCCAGCAGCCCTTCATATCCGGACAGAATTCCCTGGGCTTTCTTT.

About this clone: Since a much larger clone is just one base distant, this may be a read error. At the DNA level, this CDR3 is encoded by other sequences in the same sample as well. This sequence joins TRBV7-9 and TRBJ1-4, with D possibly matching TRBD1 (5 bases). Germline CDR1 reads SEHNR; CDR2 reads FQNEAQ (reference sequence). There are 13 residues in the CDR3. In DNA form, the CDR3 reads TGTGCCAGCAGTTCCGACAGCTTTGAAAAGCTGTTTTTT. It yields the protein CASSSDSFEKLFF.

This clone was counted many times. Other DNA sequences in the same sample also yield this CDR3. The CDR3 sequence: CASGGYISADTQYF. The CDR3 nucleotides read TGTGCCAGCGGGGGGTACATCAGCGCAGATACGCAGTATTTT. V usage is TRBV6-1 and J usage is TRBJ2-3; the D gene is possibly TRBD2 (6 bases). The V and J ends lost 8 bases and 4 bases respectively, with 16 bases between them. This CDR3 comprises 14 residues. Germline V gives CDR1 MNHNS, CDR2 SASEGT.

The chain recombines TRBV5-1 with TRBJ1-6; possible D gene TRBD1, 5 bases. The CDR3 extends over 15 amino acids. Trimming shortened V by 3 bases and J by 8 bases, and 15 bases separated the two germline ends. CDR1 is SGHRS and CDR2 is YFSETQ in the germline V gene. CDR3 sequence reads: CASSSGRVLDSPLHF. The CDR3, as DNA: TGCGCCAGCAGCTCCGGCAGGGTTTTGGATTCACCCCTCCACTTT.

This clone was observed many times. The chain joins TRBV2 to TRBJ2-3; 12 bases agree with TRBD2. J gave up 2 bases and V 7 bases, and 7 bases lay outside the gene matches. Germline lookup yields CDR1 SNHLY and CDR2 FYNNEI. The CDR3 is 16 amino acids. The chain's CDR3 is CASTSGTSGLTDTQYF. In DNA form, the CDR3 reads TGTGCCAGCACTAGCGGGACTAGCGGGCTCACAGATACGCAGTATTTT. The entire variable domain, with the rest obtained from reference TRBV2 and TRBJ2-3, is as follows: EPEVTQTPSHQVTQMGQEVILRCVPISNHLYFYWYRQILGQKVEFLVSFYNNEISEKSEIFDDQFSVERPDGSNFTLKIRSTKLEDSAMYFCASTSGTSGLTDTQYFGPGTRLTVL.

This clone was counted ten times or more. The chain couples TRBV28 to TRBJ2-7; 9 bases match TRBD1. CDR1 is MDHEN, CDR2 SYDVKM, per germline. The CDR3 spans 15 residues. With 6 bases clipped from V and 5 bases from J, the junction kept 11 bases outside the gene matches. CDR3 nucleotides: TGTGCCAGCAGCCCCCCCCGGACAGGGGTCAACGAGCAGTACTTC. It encodes CASSPPRTGVNEQYF.

This clone was observed at least ten times. CDR3 coding DNA: TGTGCCAGCAGCTCGACAGGGGACGGGGAGCTGTTTTTT. Residues: CASSSTGDGELFF. The gene calls are TRBV7-3 and TRBJ2-2; TRBD1 matches at 8 bases. J gave up 7 bases and V 4 bases, and 2 bases lay outside the gene matches. Germline V gene data show CDR1 as SGHTA and CDR2 as FQGTGA. This CDR3 contains 13 residues. The entire variable domain, with the rest obtained from reference TRBV7-3 and TRBJ2-2, is as follows: GAGVSQTPSNKVTEKGKYVELRCDPISGHTALYWYRQSLGQGPEFLIYFQGTGAADDSGLPNDRFFAVRPEGSVSTLKIQRTERGDSAVYLCASSSTGDGELFFGEGSRLTVL.

This clone was recorded at least ten times. The chain employs TRBV5-8 and TRBJ1-2; D call uncertain. This CDR3 has 12 residues. V lost 3 bases, J lost 8 bases, and 11 bases lay in between. Germline CDR1 is SGHTS and CDR2 is YDEGEE. In DNA form, the CDR3 reads TGTGCCAGCAGCTGGCGGTTACGGGGCTACACCTTC. This codes for CASSWRLRGYTF.

This clone was seen many times. The chain links TRBV13 to TRBJ1-2; maybe TRBD1 (6 bases). Germline CDR1 and CDR2: PRHDT and FYEKMQ (reference sequence). Trimming pared 3 bases from V and 3 bases from J, leaving 14 bases between. This CDR3 is built from 15 residues. DNA of the CDR3: TGTGCCAGCAGCTTTGGAGGGGGGGCAGACTATGGCTACACCTTC. Translating it yields CASSFGGGADYGYTF.